A single sample gave rise to the 9 T cell receptor beta chains below, sequenced in a study of technical replicates of blood from a few donors. Some clones are missing from TCRdb's copy, which holds only in-frame ones; the method was immunoSEQ multiplex PCR. The sample has 85,000 to 100,000 clones, approximately 95% seen once. Sequenced sample: T cells isolated from PBMCs. The source is a human donor in good health.

The genes are TRBV6-1 and TRBJ2-3; D not resolved. Trimming cost V 5 bases and J 4 bases, with 4 bases left between them. Germline CDR1 is MNHNS and CDR2 is SASEGT. This CDR3 comprises 11 residues. The CDR3 bases are TGTGCCAGCAGTCTCTCAGATACGCAGTATTTT. Its translation is CASSLSDTQYF.

J is TRBJ2-1 and V is TRBV4-1, with D perhaps matching TRBD2 (5 bases). V was cut by 1 base and J by 9 bases, with 10 bases left in between. CDR3 size: 13 residues. The germline V gene has CDR1 MGHRA and CDR2 YSYEKL. CDR3 nucleotides: TGCGCCAGCAGCCAAGCACGGGGTTTTGAGCAGTTCTTC. Amino acids: CASSQARGFEQFF.

This rearrangement joins TRBV28 to TRBJ1-1; 7 nucleotides match TRBD1. The junction had 11 bases not matched to a gene; V was cut back by 8 bases and J by 5 bases. The CDR3 length is 14 residues. Germline lookup yields CDR1 MDHEN and CDR2 SYDVKM. The CDR3 sequence is CASDLPTGTTEAFF. The CDR3 coding sequence is TGTGCCAGCGATCTCCCGACAGGGACGACTGAAGCTTTCTTT.

This clone has a single count. This sequence joins TRBV19 and TRBJ1-5, with 9 bases matching TRBD1. Per the germline V gene, CDR1 is LNHDA and CDR2 is SQIVND (reference sequence). The CDR3 contains 15 residues. V shed 6 bases and J 1 base; nucleotides not matched to a gene: 4. The CDR3 region is CASRGTGWSNQPQHF. CDR3 nucleotides: TGTGCCAGTAGAGGGACAGGGTGGAGCAATCAGCCCCAGCATTTT.

The V and J genes are TRBV11-3 and TRBJ2-1, with 10 bases identical to TRBD2. With 4 bases clipped from V and 4 bases from J, the junction kept 4 bases outside the gene matches. Germline V CDR1 and CDR2: SGHNT, YENEEA. The CDR3 covers 15 residues. Here the CDR3 DNA reads TGTGCCAGCAGCTCAACTAGCGGGGAGTACAATGAGCAGTTCTTC. It yields the protein CASSSTSGEYNEQFF.

The CDR3 DNA sequence: TGCAGCGCCGCAGTAGGGGCGGCCGGGGAGCTGTTTTTT. This gives the protein CSAAVGAAGELFF. The chain links TRBV29-1 to TRBJ2-2; possibly TRBD1 for D (5 bases). The V and J ends lost 7 bases and 6 bases respectively, with 15 bases between them. This CDR3 is 13 amino acids long. In germline, CDR1 is SQVTM, CDR2 ANQGSEA.

The chain joins TRBV25-1 to TRBJ1-6; tentative D call: TRBD1 (5 bases). Germline values: CDR1 MGHDK, CDR2 SYGVNS. With 5 bases removed from V and 8 bases from J, the gap between germline ends came to 13 bases. The CDR3 is made up of 14 amino acids. DNA for the CDR3: TGTGCCAGCAGTCCCAGGGCAGGGTATTCACCCCTCCACTTT. This codes for CASSPRAGYSPLHF.

Only one count was recorded for this clone. The rearrangement uses TRBV29-1 and TRBJ2-2, with D perhaps matching TRBD1 (6 bases). Germline CDR1 reads SQVTM; CDR2 reads ANQGSEA. Trimming took 6 bases from V and 0 from J, leaving 11 bases between them. The CDR3 contains 14 residues. CDR3 DNA sequence: TGCAGCGTCATCAGGGGATCGAACACCGGGGAGCTGTTTTTT. It yields the protein CSVIRGSNTGELFF.

The V and J genes are TRBV10-2 and TRBJ2-3, with no clear D. From germline, CDR1 is WSHSY and CDR2 SAAADI. Trimming removed 2 bases at V and 8 bases at J, with 11 bases between. This CDR3 has 13 residues. The chain's CDR3 is CASSEAVAGTQYF. The DNA of the CDR3 is TGCGCCAGCAGTGAGGCCGTTGCCGGTACGCAGTATTTT.